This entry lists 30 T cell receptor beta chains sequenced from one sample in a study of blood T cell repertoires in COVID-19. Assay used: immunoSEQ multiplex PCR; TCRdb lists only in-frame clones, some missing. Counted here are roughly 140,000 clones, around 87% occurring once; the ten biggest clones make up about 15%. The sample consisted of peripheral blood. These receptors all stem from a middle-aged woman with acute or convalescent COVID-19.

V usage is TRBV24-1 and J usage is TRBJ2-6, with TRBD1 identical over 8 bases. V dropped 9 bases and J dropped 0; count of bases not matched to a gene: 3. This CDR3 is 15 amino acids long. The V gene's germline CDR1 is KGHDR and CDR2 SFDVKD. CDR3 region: CATQGANSGANVLTF. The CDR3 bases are TGTGCCACCCAGGGGGCCAACTCTGGGGCCAACGTCCTGACTTTC.

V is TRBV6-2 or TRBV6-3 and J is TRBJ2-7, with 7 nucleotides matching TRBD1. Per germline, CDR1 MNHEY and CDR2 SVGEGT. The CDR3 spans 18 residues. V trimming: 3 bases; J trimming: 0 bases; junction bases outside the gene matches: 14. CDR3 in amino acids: CASSYIRDRFIHSYEQYF. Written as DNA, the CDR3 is TGTGCCAGCAGTTATATCCGGGACAGATTTATCCACTCCTACGAGCAGTACTTC.

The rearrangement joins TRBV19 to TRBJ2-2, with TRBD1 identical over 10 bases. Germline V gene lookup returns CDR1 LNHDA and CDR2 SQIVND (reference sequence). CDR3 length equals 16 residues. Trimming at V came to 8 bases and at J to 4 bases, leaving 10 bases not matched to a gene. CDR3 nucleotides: TGTGCCAGTGCCGACTGGACAGGGGGTTTCACCGGGGAGCTGTTTTTT. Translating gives CASADWTGGFTGELFF.

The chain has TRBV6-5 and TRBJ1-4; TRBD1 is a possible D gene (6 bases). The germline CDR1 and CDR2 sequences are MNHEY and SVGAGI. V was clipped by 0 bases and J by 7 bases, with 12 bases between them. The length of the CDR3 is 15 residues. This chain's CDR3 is CASSYSTRGGEKLFF. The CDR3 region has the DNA TGTGCCAGCAGTTACTCGACCAGGGGCGGTGAAAAACTGTTTTTT.

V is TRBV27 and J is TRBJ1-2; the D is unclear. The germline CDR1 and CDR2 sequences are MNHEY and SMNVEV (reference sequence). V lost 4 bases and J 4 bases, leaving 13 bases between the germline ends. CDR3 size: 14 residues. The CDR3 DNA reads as TGTGCCAGCAGTTCCTTCCCCGAGGCCTATGGCTACACCTTC. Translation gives CASSSFPEAYGYTF.

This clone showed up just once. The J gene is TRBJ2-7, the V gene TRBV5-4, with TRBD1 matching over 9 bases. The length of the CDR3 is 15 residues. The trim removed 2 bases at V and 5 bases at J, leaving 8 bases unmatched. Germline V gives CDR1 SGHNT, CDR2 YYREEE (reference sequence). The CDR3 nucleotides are TGTGCCAGCAGCTTCCCGGGACAGGGTCGCAACGAGCAGTACTTC. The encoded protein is CASSFPGQGRNEQYF.

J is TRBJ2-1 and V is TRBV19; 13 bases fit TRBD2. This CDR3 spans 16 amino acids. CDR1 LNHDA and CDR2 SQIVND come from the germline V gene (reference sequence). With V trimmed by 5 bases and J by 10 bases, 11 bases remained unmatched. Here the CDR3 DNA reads TGTGCCAGTAGTCCCCGGGGACTAGCGGGGCGGGGGGAGCAGTTCTTC. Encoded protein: CASSPRGLAGRGEQFF.

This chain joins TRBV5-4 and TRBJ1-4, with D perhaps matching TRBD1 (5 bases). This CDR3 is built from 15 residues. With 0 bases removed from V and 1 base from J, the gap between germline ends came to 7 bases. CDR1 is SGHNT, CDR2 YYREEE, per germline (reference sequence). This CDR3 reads CASSLAGGTNEKLFF. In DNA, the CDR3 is TGTGCCAGCAGCTTGGCGGGGGGAACTAATGAAAAACTGTTTTTT. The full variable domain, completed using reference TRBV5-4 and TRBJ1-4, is ETGVTQSPTHLIKTRGQQVTLRCSSQSGHNTVSWYQQALGQGPQFIFQYYREEENGRGNFPPRFSGLQFPNYSSELNVNALELDDSALYLCASSLAGGTNEKLFFGSGTQLSVL.

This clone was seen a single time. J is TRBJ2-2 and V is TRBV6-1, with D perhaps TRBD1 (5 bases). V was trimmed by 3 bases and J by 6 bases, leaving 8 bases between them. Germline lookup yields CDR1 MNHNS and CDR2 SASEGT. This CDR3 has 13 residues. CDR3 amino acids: CASSEGHPGELFF. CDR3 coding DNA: TGTGCCAGCAGTGAGGGGCACCCCGGGGAGCTGTTTTTT.

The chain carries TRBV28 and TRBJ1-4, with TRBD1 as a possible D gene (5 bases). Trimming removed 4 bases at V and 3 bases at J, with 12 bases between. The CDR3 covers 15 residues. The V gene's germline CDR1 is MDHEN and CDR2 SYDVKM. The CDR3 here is CASSSDSTANEKLFF. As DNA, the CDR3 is TGTGCCAGCAGTTCCGACAGCACGGCTAATGAAAAACTGTTTTTT.

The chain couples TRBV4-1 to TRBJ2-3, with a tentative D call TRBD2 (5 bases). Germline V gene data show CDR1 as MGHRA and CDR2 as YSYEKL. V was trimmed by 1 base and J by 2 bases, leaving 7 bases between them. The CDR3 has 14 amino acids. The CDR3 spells CASSQVRATDTQYF. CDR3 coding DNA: TGCGCCAGCAGCCAAGTGAGGGCCACAGATACGCAGTATTTT.

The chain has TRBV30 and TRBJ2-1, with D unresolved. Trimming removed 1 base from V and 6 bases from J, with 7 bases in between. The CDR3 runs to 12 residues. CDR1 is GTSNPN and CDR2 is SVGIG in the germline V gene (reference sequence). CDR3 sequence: CAWSESINEQFF. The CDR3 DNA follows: TGTGCCTGGAGTGAGTCTATCAATGAGCAGTTCTTC.

The CDR3 sequence is CASGTGYGYTF. The CDR3 DNA reads TGTGCCAGCGGGACAGGCTATGGCTACACCTTC. The V call is TRBV28, the J call TRBJ1-2; 8 positions agree with TRBD1. Germline V gene sequence: CDR1 MDHEN, CDR2 SYDVKM. V was clipped by 8 bases and J by 4 bases; unmatched bases: 0. This CDR3 is 11 amino acids long.

DNA for the CDR3: TGCGCCAGCAGCCAACGGGACAGGGCAGATACGCAGTATTTT. This codes for CASSQRDRADTQYF. V usage is TRBV5-1 and J usage is TRBJ2-3, with 9 bases identical to TRBD1. V was clipped by 4 bases and J by 4 bases; unmatched bases: 4. Germline V CDR1 and CDR2: SGHRS, YFSETQ. CDR3 size: 14 residues.

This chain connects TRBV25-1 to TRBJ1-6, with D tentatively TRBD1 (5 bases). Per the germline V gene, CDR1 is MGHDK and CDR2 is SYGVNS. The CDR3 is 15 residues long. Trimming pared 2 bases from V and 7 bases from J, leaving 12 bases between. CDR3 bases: TGTGCCAGCAGTGAAAGCAGGGTAGGGAATTCACCCCTCCACTTT. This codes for CASSESRVGNSPLHF.

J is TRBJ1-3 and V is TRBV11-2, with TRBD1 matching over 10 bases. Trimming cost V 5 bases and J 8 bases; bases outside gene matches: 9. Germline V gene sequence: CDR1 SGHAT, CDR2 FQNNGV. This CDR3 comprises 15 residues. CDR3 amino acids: CASSRPGQGSDTIYF. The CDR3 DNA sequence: TGTGCCAGCAGCCGTCCGGGACAGGGGAGTGACACCATATATTTT.

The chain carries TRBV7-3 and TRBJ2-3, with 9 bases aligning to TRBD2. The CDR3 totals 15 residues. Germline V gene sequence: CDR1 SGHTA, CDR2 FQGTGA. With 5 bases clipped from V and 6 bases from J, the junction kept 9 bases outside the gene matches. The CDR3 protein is CASSSSGGRLDTQYF. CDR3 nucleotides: TGTGCCAGCAGCAGCAGCGGGGGGAGGTTGGATACGCAGTATTTT.

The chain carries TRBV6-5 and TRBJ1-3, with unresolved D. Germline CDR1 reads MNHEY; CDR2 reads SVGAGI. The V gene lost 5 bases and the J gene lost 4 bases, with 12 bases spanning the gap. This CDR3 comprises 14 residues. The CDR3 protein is CASSPAGSGNTIYF. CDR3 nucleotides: TGTGCCAGCAGTCCGGCGGGCTCCGGAAACACCATATATTTT.

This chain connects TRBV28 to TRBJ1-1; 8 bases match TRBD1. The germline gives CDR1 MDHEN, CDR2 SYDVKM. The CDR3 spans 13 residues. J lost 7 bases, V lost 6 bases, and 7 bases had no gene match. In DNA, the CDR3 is TGTGCCAGCAGCTCAGGGACAGGAGGTGAAGCTTTCTTT. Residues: CASSSGTGGEAFF.

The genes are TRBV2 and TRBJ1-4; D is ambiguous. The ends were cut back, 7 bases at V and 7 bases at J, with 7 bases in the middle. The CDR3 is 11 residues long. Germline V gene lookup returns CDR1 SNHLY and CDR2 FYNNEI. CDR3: CASTRSEKLFF. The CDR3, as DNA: TGTGCCAGCACCCGCAGTGAAAAACTGTTTTTT.

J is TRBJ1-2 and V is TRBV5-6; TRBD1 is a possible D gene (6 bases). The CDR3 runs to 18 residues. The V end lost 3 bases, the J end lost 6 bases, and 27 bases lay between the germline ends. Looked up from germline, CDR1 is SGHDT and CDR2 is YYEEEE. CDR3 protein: CASSYYRWTEILFDGYTF. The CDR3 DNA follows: TGTGCCAGCAGCTACTACCGTTGGACAGAGATCTTGTTTGATGGCTACACCTTC.

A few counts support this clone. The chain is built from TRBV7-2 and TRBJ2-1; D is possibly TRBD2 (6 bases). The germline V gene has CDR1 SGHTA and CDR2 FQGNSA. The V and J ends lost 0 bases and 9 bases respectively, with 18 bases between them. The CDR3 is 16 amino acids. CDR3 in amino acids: CASSLASGGGFGEQFF. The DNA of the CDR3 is TGTGCCAGCAGCTTAGCTAGCGGAGGCGGTTTTGGTGAGCAGTTCTTC.

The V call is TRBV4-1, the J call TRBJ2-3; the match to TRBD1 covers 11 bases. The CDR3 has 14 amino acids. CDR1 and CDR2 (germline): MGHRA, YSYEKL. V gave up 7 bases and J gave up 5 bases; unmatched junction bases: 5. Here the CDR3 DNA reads TGCGCCAGCACCCTGGACAGGGGGCAAGATACGCAGTATTTT. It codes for CASTLDRGQDTQYF.

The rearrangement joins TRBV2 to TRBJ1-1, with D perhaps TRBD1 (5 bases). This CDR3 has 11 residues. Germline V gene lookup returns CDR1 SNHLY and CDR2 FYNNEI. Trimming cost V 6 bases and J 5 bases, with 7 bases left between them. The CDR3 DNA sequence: TGTGCCAGCAGATCAGGGACTGAAGCTTTCTTT. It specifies CASRSGTEAFF.

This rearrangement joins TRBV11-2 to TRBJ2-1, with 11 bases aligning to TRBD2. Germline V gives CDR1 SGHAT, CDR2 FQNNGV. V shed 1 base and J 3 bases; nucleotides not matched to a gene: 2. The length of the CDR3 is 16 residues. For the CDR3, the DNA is TGTGCCAGCAGCTTAGCTAGCGGGGGGCTCTACAATGAGCAGTTCTTC. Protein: CASSLASGGLYNEQFF.

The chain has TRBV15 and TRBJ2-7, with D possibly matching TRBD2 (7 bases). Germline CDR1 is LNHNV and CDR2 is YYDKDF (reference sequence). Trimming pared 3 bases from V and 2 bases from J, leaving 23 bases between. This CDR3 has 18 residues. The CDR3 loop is CATSSFPSGGWEPYEQYF. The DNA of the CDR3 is TGTGCCACCAGCAGTTTTCCTTCGGGGGGCTGGGAACCCTACGAGCAGTACTTC.

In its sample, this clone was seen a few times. The CDR3: CASSQRTGGSYGYTF. The CDR3 bases are TGTGCCAGCAGTCAAAGGACAGGGGGTTCCTATGGCTACACCTTC. The gene calls are TRBV6-5 and TRBJ1-2; TRBD1 agrees at 10 bases. The J segment lost 4 bases and the V segment lost 5 bases, leaving 7 bases of the junction unmatched. This CDR3 comprises 15 residues. Germline-derived CDR1 and CDR2 are MNHEY and SVGAGI.

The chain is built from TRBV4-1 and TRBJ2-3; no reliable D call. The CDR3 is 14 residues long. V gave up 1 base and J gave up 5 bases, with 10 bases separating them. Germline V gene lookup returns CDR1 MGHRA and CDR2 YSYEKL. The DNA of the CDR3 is TGCGCCAGCAGCCAAGTACTCGAGCAAGATACGCAGTATTTT. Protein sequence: CASSQVLEQDTQYF.

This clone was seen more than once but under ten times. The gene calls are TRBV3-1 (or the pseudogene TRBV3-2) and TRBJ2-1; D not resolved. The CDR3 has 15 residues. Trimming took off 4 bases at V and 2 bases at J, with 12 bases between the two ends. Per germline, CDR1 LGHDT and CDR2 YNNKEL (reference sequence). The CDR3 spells CASSLQSFTYNEQFF. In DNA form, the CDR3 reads TGTGCCAGCAGCCTACAGAGCTTTACCTACAATGAGCAGTTCTTC.

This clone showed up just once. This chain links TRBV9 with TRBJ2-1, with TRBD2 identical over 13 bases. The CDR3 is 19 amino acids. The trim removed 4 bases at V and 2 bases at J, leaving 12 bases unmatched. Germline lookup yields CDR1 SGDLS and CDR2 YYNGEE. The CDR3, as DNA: TGTGCCAGCAGCACCCCTGGGACTAGCGGGACCACAACCTACAATGAGCAGTTCTTC. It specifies CASSTPGTSGTTTYNEQFF.